Listed below are T cell receptor beta chains from one sample, sequenced in a study of blood T cell repertoires in COVID-19. Only in-frame clones appear in the TCRdb table, and some are missing; sequencing was by immunoSEQ multiplex PCR. The data show 200,000 or so clones, about 90% seen once. The sequenced sample consisted of PBMCs or T cells enriched from blood (not recorded which). These receptors were collected from a woman in her twenties or thirties who had been exposed to COVID-19. CDR3s include the opening cysteine and the closing phenylalanine or tryptophan. A D gene is named only where the DNA matches it firmly. Part of the rows lack a size; the others show once, few, many or a class for expanded clones.

length	size	V	D	J	DNA	CDR3
18	-	TRBV5-4	TRBD1	TRBJ2-6	TGTGCCAGCAGCTTCCCGACAGGGGGCCTCTCTGGGGCCAACGTCCTGACTTTC	CASSFPTGGLSGANVLTF
14	few	TRBV4-1	-	TRBJ2-1	TGCGCCAGCAGGGAGACAGGCTTCTACAATGAGCAGTTCTTC	CASRETGFYNEQFF
14	once	TRBV28	-	TRBJ2-7	TGTGCCAGCAGCCAGAGACAGCCCCCCTACGAGCAGTACTTC	CASSQRQPPYEQYF
16	-	TRBV19	TRBD1	TRBJ2-7	TGTGCCAGTAGTTGGGGGTCGGGGACAGCCATCTACGAGCAGTACTTC	CASSWGSGTAIYEQYF
16	few	TRBV6-5	-	TRBJ2-1	TGTGCCAGCAGTTACTCGGGAGGGGGTAGCGGTGATGAGCAGTTCTTC	CASSYSGGGSGDEQFF
15	-	TRBV11-2	-	TRBJ1-3	TGTGCCAGCAGCTTCACAGGCGTCTCTGGAAACACCATATATTTT	CASSFTGVSGNTIYF
13	once	TRBV6-5	-	TRBJ1-6	TGTGCCAGCCAGACAGATTATAATTCACCCCTCCACTTT	CASQTDYNSPLHF
13	-	TRBV12-3/TRBV12-4	TRBD1	TRBJ2-7	TGTGCCAGCACCGAGACAGGGGGCGGCGAGCAGTACTTC	CASTETGGGEQYF
15	-	TRBV19	TRBD2	TRBJ2-1	TGTGCCAGTAGTATCTCTAGCGGGGCCTACAATGAGCAGTTCTTC	CASSISSGAYNEQFF
16	-	TRBV7-9	TRBD1	TRBJ1-1	TGTGCCAGCAGCCCAGGGACAGAAAGACGGAACACTGAAGCTTTCTTT	CASSPGTERRNTEAFF
11	-	TRBV5-1	-	TRBJ2-1	TGCGCCAGCAGCCACAGCGGTGAGCAGTTCTTC	CASSHSGEQFF
15	once	TRBV5-1	TRBD1	TRBJ2-3	TGCGCCAGCAGCTTCGGACAGGGGGAAATAGATACGCAGTATTTT	CASSFGQGEIDTQYF
13	-	TRBV4-1	-	TRBJ1-1	TGCGCCAGCAGCCGATGGGGGAGGGAAGAAGCTTTCTTT	CASSRWGREEAFF
15	few	TRBV5-1	-	TRBJ1-3	TGCGCCAGCAGCTTCTTGGGGGGATCTGGAAACACCATATATTTT	CASSFLGGSGNTIYF
14	-	TRBV6-4	-	TRBJ2-2	TGTGCCAGCAGTGACTCGACTAGCACCGGGGAGCTGTTTTTT	CASSDSTSTGELFF
14	-	TRBV5-1	-	TRBJ2-3	TGCGCCAGCAGTACAGCGGAGTTCACAGATACGCAGTATTTT	CASSTAEFTDTQYF
13	-	TRBV10-2	TRBD2	TRBJ2-5	TGCGCCAGCAGCCAGCGGGGACGGGAGACCCAGTACTTC	CASSQRGRETQYF
15	-	TRBV25-1	TRBD1	TRBJ1-2	TGTGCCAGCAGTCTCGGACAGGGAGCTAACTATGGCTACACCTTC	CASSLGQGANYGYTF
16	-	TRBV28	TRBD1	TRBJ2-7	TGTGCCAGCAGTCGGCGGACAGGCGGAAGCTCCTACGAGCAGTACTTC	CASSRRTGGSSYEQYF
13	-	TRBV19	-	TRBJ1-2	TGTGCCAGTAGTCGGGACTCCAACTATGGCTACACCTTC	CASSRDSNYGYTF
18	-	TRBV9	TRBD2	TRBJ2-2	TGTGCCAGCAGCCTTCATCTGACTAGCGGGAGACGGACCGGGGAGCTGTTTTTT	CASSLHLTSGRRTGELFF
12	-	TRBV30	TRBD2	TRBJ2-1	TGTGCCTGGAGTGTACCGGGGGGTGAGCAGTTCTTC	CAWSVPGGEQFF
13	-	TRBV2	-	TRBJ1-1	TGTGCCAGCAGCGAGGGCTTGAACACTGAAGCTTTCTTT	CASSEGLNTEAFF
13	-	TRBV11-2	-	TRBJ2-7	TGTGCCAGCACCTCTAAGGGGGTCTACGAGCAGTACTTC	CASTSKGVYEQYF
15	-	TRBV12-5	TRBD2	TRBJ2-3	TGTGCTAGTGGTTTGGAGGGAGGGCCCACAGATACGCAGTATTTT	CASGLEGGPTDTQYF
14	-	TRBV19	-	TRBJ1-4	TGTGCCAGTAACTTAGGCAGGGAATATGAAAAACTGTTTTTT	CASNLGREYEKLFF
16	once	TRBV11-2	-	TRBJ2-5	TGTGCCAGCAGCTTAGGTCTAGAACCTTACCAAGAGACCCAGTACTTC	CASSLGLEPYQETQYF
11	once	TRBV9	-	TRBJ2-7	TGTGCCAGCAGCGCGTCCTACGAGCAGTACTTC	CASSASYEQYF
16	-	TRBV19	-	TRBJ1-6	TGTGCCAGTAGTACATACAGGAGCCCGGCGAATTCACCCCTCCACTTT	CASSTYRSPANSPLHF
16	-	TRBV30	-	TRBJ1-3	TGTGCCTGGAGTGTAACGGGGTTTGGCTCTGGAAACACCATATATTTT	CAWSVTGFGSGNTIYF
13	-	TRBV19	-	TRBJ1-4	TGTGCCAGTAGCGGGCCGGGAGGAGAAAAACTGTTTTTT	CASSGPGGEKLFF
15	few	TRBV2	TRBD2	TRBJ2-1	TGTGCCAGCAGGAGGGGCGGGAGGGTCGACAATGAGCAGTTCTTC	CASRRGGRVDNEQFF
13	-	TRBV4-2	-	TRBJ2-5	TGTGCCAGCAGCCTCGGCGGCCAAGAGACCCAGTACTTC	CASSLGGQETQYF
17	-	TRBV5-1	TRBD2	TRBJ2-7	TGCGCCAGCAGCTACTGGGGACTAGCGGGAGTTCCCTACGAGCAGTACTTC	CASSYWGLAGVPYEQYF
19	-	TRBV21-1	-	TRBJ2-1	TGTGCCAGCATCACCGGGACAGGGACGCGAAGGAGCTCCTACAATGAGCAGTTCTTC	CASITGTGTRRSSYNEQFF
16	-	TRBV21-1	-	TRBJ2-7	TGTGCCAGCAGCAAAGTCGGTAGCGGGAGGTGCTACGAGCAGTACTTC	CASSKVGSGRCYEQYF
15	-	TRBV6-6	TRBD1	TRBJ1-1	TGTGCCAGCAGTTCCGCGGGACAGCCCAACACTGAAGCTTTCTTT	CASSSAGQPNTEAFF
16	-	TRBV18	TRBD1	TRBJ1-2	TGTGCCAGCTCACCACTCGTCACAGGGGGCGACTATGGCTACACCTTC	CASSPLVTGGDYGYTF